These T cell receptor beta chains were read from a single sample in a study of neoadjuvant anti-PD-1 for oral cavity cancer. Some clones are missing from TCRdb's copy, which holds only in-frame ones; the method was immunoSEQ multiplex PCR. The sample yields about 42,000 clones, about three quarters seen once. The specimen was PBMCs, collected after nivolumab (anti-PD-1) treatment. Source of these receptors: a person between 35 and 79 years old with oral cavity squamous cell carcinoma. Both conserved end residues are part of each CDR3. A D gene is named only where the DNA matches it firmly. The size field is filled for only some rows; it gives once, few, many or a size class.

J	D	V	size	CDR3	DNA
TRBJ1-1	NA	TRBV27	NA	CASKIVMGGNTEAFF	TGTGCCAGCAAAATTGTTATGGGGGGAAACACTGAAGCTTTCTTT
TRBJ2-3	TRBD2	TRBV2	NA	CASSEATGLAGLTDTQYF	TGTGCCAGCAGTGAAGCAACGGGACTAGCGGGGCTCACAGATACGCAGTATTTT
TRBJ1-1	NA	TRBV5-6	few	CASSLLLDTEAFF	TGTGCCAGCAGCTTGCTCTTGGACACTGAAGCTTTCTTT
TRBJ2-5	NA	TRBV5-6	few	CASSILWGTSGETQYF	TGTGCCAGCAGCATCCTCTGGGGGACTTCCGGGGAGACCCAGTACTTC
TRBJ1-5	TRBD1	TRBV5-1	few	CASSLGTGGIYQPQHF	TGCGCCAGCAGCTTGGGTACAGGGGGAATTTACCAGCCCCAGCATTTT
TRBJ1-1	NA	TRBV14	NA	CASSPRQARTEAFF	TGTGCCAGCAGCCCGAGACAGGCTCGCACTGAAGCTTTCTTT
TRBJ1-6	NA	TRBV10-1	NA	CASSPGEGWNSPLHF	TGCGCCAGCAGTCCCGGAGAGGGGTGGAATTCACCCCTCCACTTT
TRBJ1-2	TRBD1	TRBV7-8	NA	CASSRQGARNYGYTF	TGTGCCAGCAGCCGACAGGGGGCACGTAACTATGGCTACACCTTC
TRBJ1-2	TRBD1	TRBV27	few	CASSRTGGFSYGYTF	TGTGCCAGCAGTAGAACAGGGGGCTTTAGCTATGGCTACACCTTC
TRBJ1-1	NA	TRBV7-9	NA	CASSPQAGVDTEAFF	TGTGCCAGCAGCCCCCAGGCGGGGGTGGACACTGAAGCTTTCTTT
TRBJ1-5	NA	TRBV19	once	CASSFGQRSNQPQHF	TGTGCCAGTAGTTTTGGACAGAGGTCGAATCAGCCCCAGCATTTT
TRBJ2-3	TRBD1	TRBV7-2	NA	CASSLQGARTDTQYF	TGTGCCAGCAGCTTACAGGGGGCGAGAACAGATACGCAGTATTTT
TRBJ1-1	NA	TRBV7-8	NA	CASSLRGLGTEAFF	TGTGCCAGCAGCTTAAGAGGGCTGGGCACTGAAGCTTTCTTT
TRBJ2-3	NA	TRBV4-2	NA	CASSQEVAPRTDTQYF	TGTGCCAGCAGCCAAGAAGTAGCCCCCCGGACAGATACGCAGTATTTT
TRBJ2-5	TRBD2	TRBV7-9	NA	CASSFRGSGEVETQYF	TGTGCCAGCAGCTTCCGAGGTAGCGGGGAGGTGGAGACCCAGTACTTC
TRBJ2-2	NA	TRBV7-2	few	CASSGGRIGELFF	TGTGCCAGCAGCGGGGGCCGGATCGGGGAGCTGTTTTTT
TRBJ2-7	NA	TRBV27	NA	CASKGAGTAEYEQYF	TGTGCCAGCAAAGGGGCCGGGACGGCAGAGTACGAGCAGTACTTC
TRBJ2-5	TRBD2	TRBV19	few	CASSIGLAGKGETQYF	TGTGCCAGTAGTATAGGGTTAGCGGGGAAGGGAGAGACCCAGTACTTC
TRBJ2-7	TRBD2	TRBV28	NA	CASSSPRTSGRNEQYF	TGTGCCAGCAGTTCTCCCCGGACTAGCGGGAGAAACGAGCAGTACTTC
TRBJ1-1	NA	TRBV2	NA	CAITSPRDIWNTEAFF	TGTGCCATCACAAGTCCCCGGGACATATGGAACACTGAAGCTTTCTTT
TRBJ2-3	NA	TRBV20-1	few	CSHRATDTQYF	TGCAGCCACAGAGCCACAGATACGCAGTATTTT
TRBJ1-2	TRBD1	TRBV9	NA	CASRQGQGFFGGYTF	TGTGCCAGCCGCCAGGGACAGGGGTTTTTTGGTGGCTACACCTTC
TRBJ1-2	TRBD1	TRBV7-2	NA	CASRGQLQDGYTF	TGTGCCAGCAGGGGACAGCTTCAGGATGGCTACACCTTC
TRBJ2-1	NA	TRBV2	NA	CASSRRVDASRGNEQFF	TGTGCCAGCAGCAGGCGCGTTGACGCTTCCCGGGGCAATGAGCAGTTCTTC
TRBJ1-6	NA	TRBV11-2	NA	CASSSLARDSSPLHF	TGTGCCAGCAGCTCGCTAGCCCGAGACAGTTCACCCCTCCACTTT
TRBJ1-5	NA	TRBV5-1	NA	CASSPEGGRDQPQHF	TGCGCCAGCAGCCCCGAGGGGGGGAGGGATCAGCCCCAGCATTTT
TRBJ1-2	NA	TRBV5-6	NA	CASSTLVWDGYTF	TGTGCCAGCAGCACCCTCGTGTGGGATGGCTACACCTTC
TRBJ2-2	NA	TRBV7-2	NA	CASSLETQLNTGELFF	TGTGCCAGCAGCTTAGAGACTCAGCTCAACACCGGGGAGCTGTTTTTT
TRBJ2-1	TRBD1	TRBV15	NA	CATSASGTVGEQFF	TGTGCCACCAGCGCGTCCGGGACAGTCGGTGAGCAGTTCTTC
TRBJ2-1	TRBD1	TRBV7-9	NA	CASSLGTGTNEQFF	TGTGCCAGCAGCTTAGGGACAGGGACCAATGAGCAGTTCTTC
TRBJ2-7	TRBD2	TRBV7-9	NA	CASSFPRTSGGSSYEQYF	TGTGCCAGCAGCTTCCCCCGGACTAGCGGGGGGAGCTCCTACGAGCAGTACTTC
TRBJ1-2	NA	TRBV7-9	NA	CASGRDRTEYGYTF	TGTGCCAGCGGACGGGACCGTACGGAGTATGGCTACACCTTC
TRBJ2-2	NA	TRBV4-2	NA	CASETGTHNTGELFF	TGTGCCAGCGAGACCGGGACACATAACACCGGGGAGCTGTTTTTT
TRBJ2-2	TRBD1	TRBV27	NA	CASRGQGRTGELFF	TGTGCCAGCAGGGGACAGGGCCGGACCGGGGAGCTGTTTTTT
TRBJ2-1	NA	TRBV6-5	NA	CASSYSQGLEQFF	TGTGCCAGCAGTTACTCCCAAGGCTTAGAGCAGTTCTTC
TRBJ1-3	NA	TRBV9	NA	CASSVGGSPSGNTIYF	TGTGCCAGCAGCGTTGGGGGGTCCCCCTCTGGAAACACCATATATTTT
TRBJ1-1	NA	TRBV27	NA	CASSSRQMMNTEAFF	TGTGCCAGCAGTTCGCGACAGATGATGAACACTGAAGCTTTCTTT
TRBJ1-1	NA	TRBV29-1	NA	CSVEEQMNTEAFF	TGCAGCGTTGAGGAACAAATGAACACTGAAGCTTTCTTT
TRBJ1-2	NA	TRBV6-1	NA	CASRNPGPLTF	TGTGCCAGCAGAAATCCGGGACCTCTGACCTTC
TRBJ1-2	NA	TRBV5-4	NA	CASRDHRAPGSYGYTF	TGTGCCAGCAGGGATCACAGGGCCCCTGGAAGCTATGGCTACACCTTC
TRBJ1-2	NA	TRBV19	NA	CASSYGYGYTF	TGTGCCAGTTCTTATGGCTATGGCTACACCTTC
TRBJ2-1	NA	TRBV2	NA	CASSASGNEQFF	TGTGCCAGCAGTGCGTCGGGGAATGAGCAGTTCTTC
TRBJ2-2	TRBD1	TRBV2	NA	CASSRTGHTGELFF	TGTGCCAGCAGTCGGACAGGGCACACCGGGGAGCTGTTTTTT
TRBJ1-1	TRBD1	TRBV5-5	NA	CASSQIQGAEAFF	TGTGCCAGCAGCCAAATACAGGGGGCTGAAGCTTTCTTT
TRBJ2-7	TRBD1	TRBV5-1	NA	CASSTGQGAYEQYF	TGCGCCAGCAGCACCGGACAGGGGGCATACGAGCAGTACTTC
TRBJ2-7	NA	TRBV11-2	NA	CASSLDYRYEQYF	TGTGCCAGCAGCTTAGATTACAGGTACGAGCAGTACTTC
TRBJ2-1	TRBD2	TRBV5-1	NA	CASSSSGGSNNEQFF	TGCGCCAGCAGCTCAAGCGGGGGGTCGAACAATGAGCAGTTCTTC
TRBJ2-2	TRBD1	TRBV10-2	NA	CAVTAGGKGTGELFF	TGCGCCGTGACGGCAGGGGGCAAAGGCACCGGGGAGCTGTTTTTT